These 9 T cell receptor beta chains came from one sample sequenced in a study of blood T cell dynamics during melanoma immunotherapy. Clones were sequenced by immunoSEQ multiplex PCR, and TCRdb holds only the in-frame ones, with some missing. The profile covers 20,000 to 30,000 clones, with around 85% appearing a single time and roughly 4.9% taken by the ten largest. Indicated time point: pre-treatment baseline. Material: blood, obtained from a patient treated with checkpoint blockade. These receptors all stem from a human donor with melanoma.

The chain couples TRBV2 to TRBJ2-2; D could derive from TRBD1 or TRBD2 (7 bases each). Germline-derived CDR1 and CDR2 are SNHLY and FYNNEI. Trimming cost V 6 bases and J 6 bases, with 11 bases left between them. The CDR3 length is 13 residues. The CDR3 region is CASRQGGAGELFF. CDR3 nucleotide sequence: TGTGCCAGCAGGCAGGGGGGGGCCGGGGAGCTGTTTTTT.

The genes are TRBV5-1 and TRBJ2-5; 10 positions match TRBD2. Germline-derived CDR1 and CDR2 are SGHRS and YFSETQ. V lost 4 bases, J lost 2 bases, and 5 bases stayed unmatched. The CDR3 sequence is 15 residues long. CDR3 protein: CASSPGLAPQETQYF. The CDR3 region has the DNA TGCGCCAGCAGCCCGGGACTAGCGCCTCAAGAGACCCAGTACTTC.

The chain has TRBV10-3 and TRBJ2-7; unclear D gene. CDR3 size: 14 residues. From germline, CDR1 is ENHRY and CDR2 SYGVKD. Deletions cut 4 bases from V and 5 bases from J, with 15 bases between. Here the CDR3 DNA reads TGTGCCATCAGTGTAGGGCACAGTCAAAACGAGCAGTACTTC. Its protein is CAISVGHSQNEQYF.

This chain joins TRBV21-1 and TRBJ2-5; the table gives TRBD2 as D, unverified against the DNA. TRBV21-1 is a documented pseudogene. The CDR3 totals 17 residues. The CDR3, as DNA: TGTGCCAGCAGCAAAGTACGCCCACGCTGGAGCCAAGAGACCCAGTACTTC. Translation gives CASSKVRPRWSQETQYF.

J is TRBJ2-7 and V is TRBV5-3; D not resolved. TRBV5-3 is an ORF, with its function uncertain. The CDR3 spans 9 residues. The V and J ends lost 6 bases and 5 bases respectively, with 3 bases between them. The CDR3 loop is CARTDEQYF. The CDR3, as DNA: TGTGCCAGAACGGACGAGCAGTACTTC.

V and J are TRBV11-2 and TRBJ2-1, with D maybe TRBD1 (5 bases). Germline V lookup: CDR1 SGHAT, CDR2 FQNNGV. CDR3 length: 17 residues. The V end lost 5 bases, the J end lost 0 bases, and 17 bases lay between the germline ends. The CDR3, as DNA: TGTGCCAGCAGCACAGCAGGGCGAACAGACTCCTACAATGAGCAGTTCTTC. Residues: CASSTAGRTDSYNEQFF. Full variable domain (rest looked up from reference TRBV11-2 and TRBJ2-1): EAGVAQSPRYKIIEKRQSVAFWCNPISGHATLYWYQQILGQGPKLLIQFQNNGVVDDSQLPKDRFSAERLKGVDSTLKIQPAKLEDSAVYLCASSTAGRTDSYNEQFFGPGTRLTVL.

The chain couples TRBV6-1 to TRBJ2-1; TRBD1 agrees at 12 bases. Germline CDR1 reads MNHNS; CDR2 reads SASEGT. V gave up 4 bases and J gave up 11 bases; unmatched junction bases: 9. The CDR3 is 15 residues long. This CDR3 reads CASSGSRDRGPKQFF. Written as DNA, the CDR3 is TGTGCCAGCAGTGGGTCCCGGGACAGGGGGCCGAAGCAGTTCTTC.

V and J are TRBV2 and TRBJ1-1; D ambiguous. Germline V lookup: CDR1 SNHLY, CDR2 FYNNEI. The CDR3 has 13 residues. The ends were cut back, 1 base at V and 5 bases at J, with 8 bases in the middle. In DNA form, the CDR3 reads TGTGCCAGCAGTGAAGAGTGGAGGACTGAAGCTTTCTTT. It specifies CASSEEWRTEAFF.

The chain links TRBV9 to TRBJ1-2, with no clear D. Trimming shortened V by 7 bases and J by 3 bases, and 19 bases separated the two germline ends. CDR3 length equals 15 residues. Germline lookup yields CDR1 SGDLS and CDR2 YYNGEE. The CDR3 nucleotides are TGTGCCAGCTCCCTTTTGGCGCGCGGAGACTATGGCTACACCTTC. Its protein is CASSLLARGDYGYTF.